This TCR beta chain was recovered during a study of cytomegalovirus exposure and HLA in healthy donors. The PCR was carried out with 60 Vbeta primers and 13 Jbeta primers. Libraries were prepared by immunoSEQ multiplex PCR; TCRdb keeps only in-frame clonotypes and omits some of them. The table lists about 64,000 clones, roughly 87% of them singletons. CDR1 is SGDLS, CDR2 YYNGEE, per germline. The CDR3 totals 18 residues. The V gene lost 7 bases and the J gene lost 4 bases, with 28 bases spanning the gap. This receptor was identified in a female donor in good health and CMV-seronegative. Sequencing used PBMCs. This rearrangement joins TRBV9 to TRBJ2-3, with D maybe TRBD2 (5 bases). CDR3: CASPQKGAEVLSADTQYF. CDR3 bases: TGTGCCAGCCCCCAGAAAGGAGCGGAAGTCCTGAGCGCAGATACGCAGTATTTT.